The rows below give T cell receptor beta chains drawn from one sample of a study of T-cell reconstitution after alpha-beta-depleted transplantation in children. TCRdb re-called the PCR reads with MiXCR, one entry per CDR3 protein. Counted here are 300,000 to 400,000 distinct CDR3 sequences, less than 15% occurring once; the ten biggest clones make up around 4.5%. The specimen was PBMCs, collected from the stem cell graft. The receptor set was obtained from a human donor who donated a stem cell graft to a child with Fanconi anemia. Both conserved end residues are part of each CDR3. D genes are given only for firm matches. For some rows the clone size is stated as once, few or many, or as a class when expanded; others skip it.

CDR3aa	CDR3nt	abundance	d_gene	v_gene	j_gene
CASSPEFDSFNYGYTF	TGCGCCAGCAGCCCAGAATTCGATTCCTTTAACTATGGCTACACCTTC	.	.	TRBV4-3	TRBJ1-2
CASSYSSHRRPNTEAFF	TGTGCCAGCAGTTACTCGAGTCATCGCAGACCGAACACTGAAGCTTTCTTT	.	.	TRBV6-5	TRBJ1-1
CASSDQGKGGDEQFF	TGTGCCAGCAGTGACCAGGGGAAGGGCGGCGATGAGCAGTTCTTC	many	.	TRBV12-3/TRBV12-4	TRBJ2-1
CASSEVSVAVPTEAFF	TGTGCCAGCAGTGAAGTATCAGTCGCGGTACCCACTGAAGCTTTCTTT	.	.	TRBV2	TRBJ1-1
CASYLGQGQETQYF	TGCGCCAGTTACCTGGGACAGGGGCAAGAGACCCAGTACTTC	few	TRBD1	TRBV5-1	TRBJ2-5
CASRPKVTEWGPTDTQYF	TGTGCCAGCAGACCAAAGGTCACGGAGTGGGGACCCACAGATACGCAGTATTTT	few	.	TRBV11-1	TRBJ2-3
CASSGGTGGIYEQYF	TGTGCCAGCAGCGGAGGGACAGGGGGTATCTACGAGCAGTACTTC	.	TRBD1	TRBV9	TRBJ2-7
CASSLRSSEVRGYTF	TGTGCCAGCAGTTTAAGGTCCTCCGAGGTGAGGGGCTACACCTTC	few	.	TRBV12-3/TRBV12-4	TRBJ1-2
CASSLRTGEAAGYTF	TGCGCCAGCAGCTTGCGAACAGGGGAAGCCGCTGGCTACACCTTC	.	TRBD1	TRBV5-1	TRBJ1-2
CASSLLTDLLNEQFF	TGTGCCAGCAGCCTCCTCACCGATCTTTTGAATGAGCAGTTCTTC	.	.	TRBV7-9	TRBJ2-1
CASSPVTSGGNNEQFF	TGTGCCAGCTCACCAGTGACTAGCGGGGGAAACAATGAGCAGTTCTTC	.	TRBD2	TRBV18	TRBJ2-1
CASTRRAYNEQFF	TGTGCCAGCACCCGAAGGGCCTACAATGAGCAGTTCTTC	few	.	TRBV12-3/TRBV12-4	TRBJ2-1
CSARQLGSLGDTQYF	TGCAGTGCTAGACAGTTGGGGTCCTTGGGAGATACGCAGTATTTT	.	.	TRBV20-1	TRBJ2-3
CSVEEGGVKGDEQFF	TGCAGCGTTGAAGAAGGAGGGGTGAAGGGAGATGAGCAGTTCTTC	many	.	TRBV29-1	TRBJ2-1
CSVGRAETQYF	TGCAGCGTTGGTAGGGCAGAGACCCAGTACTTC	few	.	TRBV29-1	TRBJ2-5
CASSRRQGDNSPLHF	TGTGCCAGCAGCCGAAGGCAGGGGGATAATTCACCCCTCCACTTT	many	TRBD1	TRBV12-3/TRBV12-4	TRBJ1-6
CASSFPSDYGYTF	TGTGCCAGCAGCTTTCCCAGTGACTATGGCTACACCTTC	.	.	TRBV5-4	TRBJ1-2
CASSYRTGSGANVLTF	TGTGCCAGCAGTTACCGGACAGGGTCTGGGGCCAACGTCCTGACTTTC	many	TRBD1	TRBV6-5	TRBJ2-6
CASSELDTLFF	TGTGCCAGCAGTGAATTGGACACGTTATTTTTT	.	.	TRBV2	TRBJ1-4
CASSPGDRADQPQHF	TGTGCCAGCAGCCCAGGGGACAGGGCTGATCAGCCCCAGCATTTT	.	TRBD1	TRBV3-1	TRBJ1-5
CASTAISGANVLTF	TGTGCCAGCACGGCAATAAGTGGGGCCAACGTCCTGACTTTC	.	.	TRBV2	TRBJ2-6
CASSLEWQGSRTGELFF	TGTGCCAGCAGCTTAGAGTGGCAGGGGAGTCGGACCGGGGAGCTGTTTTTT	few	.	TRBV7-9	TRBJ2-2
CASGQGAAGEKLFF	TGCGCCAGCGGACAGGGGGCGGCTGGTGAAAAACTGTTTTTT	.	TRBD1	TRBV10-2	TRBJ1-4
CASSFTGTNTGELFF	TGCGCCAGCAGCTTCACAGGGACGAACACCGGGGAGCTGTTTTTT	few	.	TRBV5-1	TRBJ2-2
CASSSTTSYSSYNEQFF	TGTGCCAGCAGTTCAACGACTAGCTACTCCTCCTACAATGAGCAGTTCTTC	.	TRBD2	TRBV12-3/TRBV12-4	TRBJ2-1
CASSLFTLRDPQYF	TGTGCCAGCAGTTTATTTACGTTGAGGGATCCGCAGTATTTT	many	.	TRBV12-3/TRBV12-4	TRBJ2-3
CASSPTDRGSNQPQHF	TGTGCCAGCAGTCCGACGGACAGGGGGAGCAATCAGCCCCAGCATTTT	.	TRBD1	TRBV6-2/TRBV6-3	TRBJ1-5
CASSSLRGGQETQYF	TGTGCCAGCAGTTCCCTGCGGGGGGGTCAAGAGACCCAGTACTTC	.	TRBD2	TRBV12-3/TRBV12-4	TRBJ2-5
CASSFGLSSSYEQYF	TGCGCCAGCAGTTTCGGACTTTCGAGCTCCTACGAGCAGTACTTC	few	.	TRBV5-1	TRBJ2-7
CASSRSTSNQPQHF	TGTGCCAGCAGTCGATCCACTAGCAATCAGCCCCAGCATTTT	.	.	TRBV6-5	TRBJ1-5
CAISESKRLEQFF	TGTGCCATCAGTGAAAGCAAAAGACTTGAGCAGTTCTTC	few	.	TRBV10-3	TRBJ2-1
CASSRAPDNSPLHF	TGTGCCAGCAGCCGGGCTCCTGATAATTCACCCCTCCACTTT	.	.	TRBV28	TRBJ1-6
CAISDRRKLQETQYF	TGTGCCATCAGTGATCGGAGAAAGCTCCAAGAGACCCAGTACTTC	few	.	TRBV10-3	TRBJ2-5
CATSGGPNTEAFF	TGTGCCACCAGCGGGGGGCCAAACACTGAAGCTTTCTTT	many	.	TRBV15	TRBJ1-1
CASSPSGGALGGNEQFF	TGTGCCAGCAGTCCTAGCGGGGGGGCCTTAGGGGGCAATGAGCAGTTCTTC	.	TRBD2	TRBV27	TRBJ2-1
CASSFEGTDTQYF	TGCGCCAGCAGCTTTGAAGGCACAGATACGCAGTATTTT	few	.	TRBV5-1	TRBJ2-3
CASGPGQGRSGANVLTF	TGTGCCAGCGGCCCTGGACAGGGGCGCTCTGGGGCCAACGTCCTGACTTTC	.	TRBD1	TRBV7-9	TRBJ2-6
CASSAETGYYNEQFF	TGTGCCAGCAGCGCCGAGACAGGGTACTACAATGAGCAGTTCTTC	.	TRBD1	TRBV9	TRBJ2-1
CSAEKTGAEQFF	TGCAGTGCTGAGAAGACAGGGGCTGAGCAGTTCTTC	many	TRBD1	TRBV20-1	TRBJ2-1
CASSPRWGAQHPEAFF	TGTGCCAGCAGTCCTAGGTGGGGGGCGCAGCACCCTGAAGCTTTCTTT	few	.	TRBV12-3/TRBV12-4	TRBJ1-1
CAISDSNYGYTF	TGTGCCATCAGCGACAGTAACTATGGCTACACCTTC	few	.	TRBV10-3	TRBJ1-2
CASSLGTSGAFSTDTQYF	TGCGCCAGCAGCCTGGGGACTAGCGGGGCTTTTAGCACAGATACGCAGTATTTT	.	TRBD2	TRBV5-1	TRBJ2-3
CASSELDNLATNEKLFF	TGTGCCAGCAGTGAATTGGACAACCTAGCCACTAATGAAAAACTGTTTTTT	few	.	TRBV25-1	TRBJ1-4
CASSQEGLGQETQYF	TGTGCCAGCAGCCAAGAGGGACTAGGCCAAGAGACCCAGTACTTC	.	TRBD2	TRBV3-1	TRBJ2-5
CASTARTGTYNEQFF	TGCGCCAGCACAGCCAGGACAGGGACTTACAATGAGCAGTTCTTC	many	TRBD1	TRBV5-1	TRBJ2-1
CASSLEGTSGAYEQYF	TGCGCCAGCAGCTTGGAGGGGACTAGCGGGGCCTACGAGCAGTACTTC	.	TRBD2	TRBV5-1	TRBJ2-7
CAWSRGTGGSGYTF	TGTGCCTGGAGCCGCGGGACAGGGGGCTCTGGCTACACCTTC	few	TRBD1	TRBV30	TRBJ1-2
CASSRQWEETQYF	TGTGCCAGCAGCCGACAGTGGGAAGAGACCCAGTACTTC	many	.	TRBV12-3/TRBV12-4	TRBJ2-5
CASSLGLGQGVPGYTF	TGCGCCAGCAGCTTGGGGCTCGGACAGGGAGTCCCTGGCTACACCTTC	.	TRBD1	TRBV5-1	TRBJ1-2
CSAKTSGEGTDTQYF	TGCAGTGCTAAGACTAGCGGGGAGGGCACAGATACGCAGTATTTT	many	TRBD2	TRBV20-1	TRBJ2-3
CASSKGSGGGEQYF	TGTGCCAGCAGCAAAGGATCTGGAGGCGGCGAGCAGTACTTC	.	.	TRBV21-1	TRBJ2-7
CASSLGDQQFF	TGCGCCAGCAGCTTGGGAGACCAGCAGTTCTTC	few	.	TRBV5-1	TRBJ2-1
CASSSQIYEQYF	TGTGCCAGCAGCTCACAGATATACGAGCAGTACTTC	.	.	TRBV12-3/TRBV12-4	TRBJ2-7
CASSQDPWASTEAFF	TGCGCCAGCAGCCAAGATCCGTGGGCGAGCACTGAAGCTTTCTTT	few	.	TRBV4-1	TRBJ1-1